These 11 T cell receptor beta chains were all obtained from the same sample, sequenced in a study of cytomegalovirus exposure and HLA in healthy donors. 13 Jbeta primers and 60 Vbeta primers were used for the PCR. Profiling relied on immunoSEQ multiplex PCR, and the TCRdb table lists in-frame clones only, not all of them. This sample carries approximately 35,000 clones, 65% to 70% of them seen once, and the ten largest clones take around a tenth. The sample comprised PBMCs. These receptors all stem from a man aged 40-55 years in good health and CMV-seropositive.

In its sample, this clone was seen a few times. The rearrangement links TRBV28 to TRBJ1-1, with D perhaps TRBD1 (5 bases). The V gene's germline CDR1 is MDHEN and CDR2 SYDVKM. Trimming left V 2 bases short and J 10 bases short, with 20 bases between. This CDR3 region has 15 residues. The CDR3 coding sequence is TGTGCCAGCAGTTTACTGACAGCTGCGGGGGAGGGAGCTTTCTTT. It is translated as CASSLLTAAGEGAFF.

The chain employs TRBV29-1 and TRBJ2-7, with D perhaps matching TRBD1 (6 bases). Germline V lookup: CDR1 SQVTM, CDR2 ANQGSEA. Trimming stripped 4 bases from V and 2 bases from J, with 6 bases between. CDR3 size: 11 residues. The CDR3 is CSVGTAYEQYF. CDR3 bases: TGCAGCGTTGGGACAGCCTACGAGCAGTACTTC.

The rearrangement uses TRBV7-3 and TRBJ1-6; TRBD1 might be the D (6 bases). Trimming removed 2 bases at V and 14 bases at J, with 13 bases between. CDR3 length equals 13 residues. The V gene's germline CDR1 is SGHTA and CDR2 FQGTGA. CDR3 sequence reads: CASSLGGRATLHF. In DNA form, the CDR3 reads TGTGCCAGCAGCTTAGGGGGCAGGGCCACCCTCCACTTT. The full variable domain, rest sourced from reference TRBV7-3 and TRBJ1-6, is GAGVSQTPSNKVTEKGKYVELRCDPISGHTALYWYRQSLGQGPEFLIYFQGTGAADDSGLPNDRFFAVRPEGSVSTLKIQRTERGDSAVYLCASSLGGRATLHFGNGTRLTVT.

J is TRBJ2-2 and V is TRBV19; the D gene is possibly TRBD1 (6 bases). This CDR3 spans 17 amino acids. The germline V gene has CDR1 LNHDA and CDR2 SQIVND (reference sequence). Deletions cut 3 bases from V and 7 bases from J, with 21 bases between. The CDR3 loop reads CASSILGQHGSNGELFF. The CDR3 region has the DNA TGTGCCAGTAGTATTTTGGGACAACACGGGTCTAACGGGGAGCTGTTTTTT.

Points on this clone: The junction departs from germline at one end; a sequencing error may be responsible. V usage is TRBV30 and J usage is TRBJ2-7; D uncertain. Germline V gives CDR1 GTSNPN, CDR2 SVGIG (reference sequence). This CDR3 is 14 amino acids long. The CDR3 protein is CAWGVRQLRDEQYF. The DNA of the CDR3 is TGTGCCTGGGGTGTACGGCAACTAAGAGACGAGCAGTACTTC.

The CDR3, as DNA: TGCGCCAGCAGCCAAGAGGCAGGGGGAAGGCCCCAGCATTTT. Its protein product is CASSQEAGGRPQHF. The rearrangement uses TRBV4-1 and TRBJ1-5; 7 bases are shared with TRBD1. The CDR3 runs 14 residues. Germline CDR1 is MGHRA and CDR2 is YSYEKL. Trimming cost V 0 bases and J 9 bases; bases outside gene matches: 5.

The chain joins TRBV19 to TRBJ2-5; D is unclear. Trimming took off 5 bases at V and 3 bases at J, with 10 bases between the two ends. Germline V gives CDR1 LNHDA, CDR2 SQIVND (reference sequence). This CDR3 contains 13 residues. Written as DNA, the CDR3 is TGTGCCAGTAGTCAGGTGGCAGAAGAGACCCAGTACTTC. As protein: CASSQVAEETQYF.

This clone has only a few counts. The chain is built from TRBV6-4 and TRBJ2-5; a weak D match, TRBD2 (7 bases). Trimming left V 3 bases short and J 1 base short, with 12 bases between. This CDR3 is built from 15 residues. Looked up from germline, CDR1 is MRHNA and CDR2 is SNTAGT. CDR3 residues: CASSEGGGSQETQYF. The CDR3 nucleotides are TGTGCCAGCAGTGAAGGGGGGGGGTCCCAAGAGACCCAGTACTTC.

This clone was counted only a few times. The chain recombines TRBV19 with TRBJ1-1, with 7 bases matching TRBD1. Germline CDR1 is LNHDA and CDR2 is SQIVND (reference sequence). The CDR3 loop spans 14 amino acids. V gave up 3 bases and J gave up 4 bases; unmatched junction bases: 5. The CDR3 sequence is CASSIFQGVTEAFF. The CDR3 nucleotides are TGTGCCAGTAGTATTTTTCAGGGGGTCACTGAAGCTTTCTTT.

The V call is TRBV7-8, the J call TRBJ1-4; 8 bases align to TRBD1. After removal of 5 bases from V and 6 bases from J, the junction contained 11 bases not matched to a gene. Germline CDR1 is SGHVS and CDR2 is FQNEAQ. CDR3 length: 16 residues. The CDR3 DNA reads TGTGCCAGCAGCGGACCAACAGGGGGGGTCTATGAAAAACTGTTTTTT. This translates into CASSGPTGGVYEKLFF.

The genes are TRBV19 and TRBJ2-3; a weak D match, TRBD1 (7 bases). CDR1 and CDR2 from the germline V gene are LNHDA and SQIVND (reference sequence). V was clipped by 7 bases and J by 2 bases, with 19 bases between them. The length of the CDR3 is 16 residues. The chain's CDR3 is CASTLGGGSLTDTQYF. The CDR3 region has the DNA TGTGCCAGTACCCTAGGAGGGGGCTCACTCACAGATACGCAGTATTTT.